The entry below gives a single TCR beta chain sequence along with its context. The specificity of this receptor is unknown. No much larger clone exists at a distance of one base, and base qualities are not known. The data are from a study of blood T cell repertoires in COVID-19 (dated by TCRdb to between 2020 and 2021). Study-wide context: Samples covering the acute and convalescent phases of COVID-19 were provided by collaborators in the United States, Italy and Spain. Where available, HLA class I and class II types were taken from metadata supplied by the sample provider and were not determined by assay-based typing. The dataset comprised deeply sampled blood TCRbeta repertoires from subjects exposed to, actively infected with, or recovered from COVID-19. The samples were drawn from the first 160 participants of the ongoing ImmuneRACE study and from 950 to 1,500 subjects provided by 6 global collaborators. A freely available public database, intended as a resource for researchers studying the immune response to SARS-CoV-2, is where the repertoires were released. The material from the prospective study consisted of cDNA or gDNA derived from T cells, B-cell-depleted T cells, or PBMCs. Sample metadata almost always included a de-identified subject ID, COVID-19 status, age in years and sex.

The junction carries 11 bases between V and J, which are trimmed by 2 bases and 4 bases respectively. The CDR3, from cysteine to phenylalanine, totals 14 residues. The entry retains the CDR3 DNA only, 42 bases that are in frame from base 1. CDR1 and CDR2 are read off the germline V gene as MNHEY and SVGAGI. The immunoSEQ Assay, a bias-controlled multiplex PCR, was used to amplify TCRbeta CDR3 regions from genomic DNA. The published analysis was carried out like this. Within the assay, amplification of reference gene primers was used to estimate how many nucleated cells each sample contained. To quantify the absolute abundance of each unique TCRbeta CDR3 rearrangement, sequence reads were collapsed and filtered. For each sample, productive Simpson clonality was calculated as the square root of Simpson's diversity index over productive rearrangements. TCRdb limited this immuneACCESS table to in-frame rearrangements with V and J called. A share of clones is missing; checked studies link under half to unresolved V genes, and the rest is unexplained. The V and J calls and clone size are taken from that table; D and trimming were inferred from the DNA. The table for this sample lists over 200,000 clones; more than 80% of them were counted only once. Together, the top ten hold less than 2% of the sample.

Study-wide conclusions, independent of this receptor: Clinical and demographic metadata were provided uncurated, with the amount varying by source and participant.

Participants in the prospective study were aged roughly 18 to 100 years, lived in over 20 United States geographic areas, and enrolled through a virtual design. In the prospective study, cohorts were assigned on the basis of participant-reported clinical history obtained from a screening survey and a study questionnaire. Recovered participants in ImmuneRACE Cohort 3 were defined as having two consecutive negative NP/OP PCR tests, clearance from a healthcare professional, or resolution of symptoms. Each participant in the prospective study had whole blood, serum and a nasopharyngeal or oropharyngeal swab collected by mobile phlebotomists. Over a 2-month period, participants in the prospective study had the option of providing additional blood draws and questionnaires. Blood samples from the prospective study were shipped frozen or at room temperature prior to DNA extraction.

The clonotype originates from a man in his sixties who had recovered from COVID-19. The chain was built from TRBV6-5 and TRBJ1-1; no D gene is confidently identified. Sequencing used PBMCs or T cells enriched from blood (not recorded which). The DNA sequence reads TGTGCCAGCAGTTACAACCGGGGAGGCACTGAAGCTTTCTTT. It is translated as CASSYNRGGTEAFF.